This is a list of T cell receptor beta chains from one sample in a study of control samples from healthy donors and cancer patients. The data were produced by immunoSEQ multiplex PCR, yet TCRdb's version contains in-frame clones alone and is incomplete. The sample lists about 410,000 clones; 90% were seen once. The sample was PBMCs. The receptors here all came from a man in his forties with head and neck cancer. The CDR3 runs from the conserved cysteine through the conserved F or W. Fields, in order: CDR3 DNA, CDR3 protein, V gene, D gene, J gene. The D gene is left open where the match is weak.

CDR3 DNA: TGTGCCAGCAGCCATGCTAGCTTGGGGGCGAATGAGCAGTTCTTC
CDR3 protein: CASSHASLGANEQFF
V gene: TRBV6-5
D gene: NA
J gene: TRBJ2-1

CDR3 DNA: TGTGCCAGCAGTTACTCGAAAGCAGATACGCAGTATTTT
CDR3 protein: CASSYSKADTQYF
V gene: TRBV6-6
D gene: NA
J gene: TRBJ2-3

CDR3 DNA: TGCAGTGCTAGAGGTAGCTACGAGCAGTACTTC
CDR3 protein: CSARGSYEQYF
V gene: TRBV20-1
D gene: NA
J gene: TRBJ2-7

CDR3 DNA: TGTGCCTGGAGTGTCTTGGGGCAGATGATTTCTAGCACAGATACGCAGTATTTT
CDR3 protein: CAWSVLGQMISSTDTQYF
V gene: TRBV30
D gene: NA
J gene: TRBJ2-3

CDR3 DNA: TGTGCCACCAGTGATACCGGGACCGCCCAGGGCAGGGGGATACAAGAGACCCAGTACTTC
CDR3 protein: CATSDTGTAQGRGIQETQYF
V gene: TRBV24-1
D gene: TRBD1
J gene: TRBJ2-5

CDR3 DNA: TGTGCCATCAGTGGACCCTCTGGGACTGCTGCTGGAAACACCATATATTTT
CDR3 protein: CAISGPSGTAAGNTIYF
V gene: TRBV10-3
D gene: NA
J gene: TRBJ1-3

CDR3 DNA: TGTGCCAGCGAGGAAGATAGAGCGGGGTACGAGCAGTACTTC
CDR3 protein: CASEEDRAGYEQYF
V gene: TRBV2
D gene: TRBD2
J gene: TRBJ2-7

CDR3 DNA: TGTGCCAGCAGTTTAACGGCAGCTGGGTCGAGGGAGCAGTACTTC
CDR3 protein: CASSLTAAGSREQYF
V gene: TRBV27
D gene: NA
J gene: TRBJ2-7

CDR3 DNA: TGTGCCAGCAGCGTCACCCCCCACTACACGCCAAACAATGAGCAGTTCTTC
CDR3 protein: CASSVTPHYTPNNEQFF
V gene: TRBV9
D gene: NA
J gene: TRBJ2-1

CDR3 DNA: TGCGCCAGCAGCTCCACAGGGGGCGCCTCAGGCGGGGAGCTGTTTTTT
CDR3 protein: CASSSTGGASGGELFF
V gene: TRBV5-1
D gene: TRBD1
J gene: TRBJ2-2

CDR3 DNA: TGTGCCAGCAGCTTAAAGCCCACATACACCATATATTTT
CDR3 protein: CASSLKPTYTIYF
V gene: TRBV7-8
D gene: NA
J gene: TRBJ1-3

CDR3 DNA: TGTGCCAGCAGTTTCTCGGGACAGGGGGTCGGAAACACCATATATTTT
CDR3 protein: CASSFSGQGVGNTIYF
V gene: TRBV27
D gene: TRBD1
J gene: TRBJ1-3

CDR3 DNA: TGTGCCAGCAGCTTGGTGGCAGGGGCGAACACCGGGGAGCTGTTTTTT
CDR3 protein: CASSLVAGANTGELFF
V gene: TRBV5-5
D gene: NA
J gene: TRBJ2-2

CDR3 DNA: TGTGCCAGCAGCTTAACGGGACTTAATAATTCACCCCTCCACTTT
CDR3 protein: CASSLTGLNNSPLHF
V gene: TRBV7-3
D gene: NA
J gene: TRBJ1-6

CDR3 DNA: TGTGCCAGCAGCTCAACCCGGGACAGGGTTGGCGCTGAAGCTTTCTTT
CDR3 protein: CASSSTRDRVGAEAFF
V gene: TRBV27
D gene: TRBD1
J gene: TRBJ1-1

CDR3 DNA: TGTGCCAGCGGGCTTAACCGGGGCCAAGGGTCTCAGCCCCAGCATTTT
CDR3 protein: CASGLNRGQGSQPQHF
V gene: TRBV7-4
D gene: NA
J gene: TRBJ1-5

CDR3 DNA: TGCGCCAGCACCCCAAGCGGGAGTATCTACAATGAGCAGTTCTTC
CDR3 protein: CASTPSGSIYNEQFF
V gene: TRBV5-1
D gene: TRBD2
J gene: TRBJ2-1

CDR3 DNA: TGTGCCAGCAGTCCCCAAAACAGGGTTACTTATGGCTACACCTTC
CDR3 protein: CASSPQNRVTYGYTF
V gene: TRBV28
D gene: NA
J gene: TRBJ1-2

CDR3 DNA: TGTGCCAGCACCTGGGGGCAGGGAGACACCGGGGAGCTGTTTTTT
CDR3 protein: CASTWGQGDTGELFF
V gene: TRBV28
D gene: NA
J gene: TRBJ2-2